The clone carrying this T cell receptor (delta chain) has a handful of counts. This likely came from a read error, as a far larger clone is one base away. The record originates from a study of γδ T cells in repeated Plasmodium falciparum infection. On the study more broadly: Samples were taken at baseline, before some infections, and 21 days after each.

Flow sorting of PBMC yielded separate Vgamma9/Vdelta2+ and Vdelta2-negative gammadelta T cell populations for bulk repertoire analysis. TCRdb redid the clone calls on the multiplex PCR reads with CATT. The sample contains roughly 86,000 delta-chain clones, more than 1.4% of which appear only once. The CDR3 has 16 residues. Germline V gene data show CDR1 as TSWWSYY and CDR2 as QGS. V trimming: 0 bases; J trimming: 4 bases; junction bases outside the gene matches: 5. This clonotype was obtained from a pool of human donors (malaria-infected and uninfected, not separated). V usage is TRDV1 and J usage is TRDJ1; 10 positions match TRDD3. The J gene, not given by TCRdb, was assigned here from a germline match of the nucleotide sequence. Sequencing was performed on gamma-delta T cells from blood. In nucleotides, the CDR3 is TGTGCTCTTGGGGAACTTCGCTGGGGGATAATCGATAAACTCATCTTT. Translated: CALGELRWGIIDKLIF.